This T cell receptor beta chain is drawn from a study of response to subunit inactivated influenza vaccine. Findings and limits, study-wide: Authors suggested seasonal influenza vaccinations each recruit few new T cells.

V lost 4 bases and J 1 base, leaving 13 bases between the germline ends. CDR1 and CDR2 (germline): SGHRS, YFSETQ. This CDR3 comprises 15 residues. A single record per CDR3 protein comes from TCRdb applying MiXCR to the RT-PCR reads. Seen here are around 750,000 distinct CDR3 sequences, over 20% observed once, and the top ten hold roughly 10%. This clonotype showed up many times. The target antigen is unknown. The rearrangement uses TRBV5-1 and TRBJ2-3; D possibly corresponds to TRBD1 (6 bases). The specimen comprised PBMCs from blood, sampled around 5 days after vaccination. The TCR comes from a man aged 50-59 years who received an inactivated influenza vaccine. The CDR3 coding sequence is TGCGCCAGCAGCGATCGACAGGACCGCACAGATACGCAGTATTTT. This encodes CASSDRQDRTDTQYF. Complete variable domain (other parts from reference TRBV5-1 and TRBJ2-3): KAGVTQTPRYLIKTRGQQVTLSCSPISGHRSVSWYQQTPGQGLQFLFEYFSETQRNKGNFPGRFSGRQFSNSRSEMNVSTLELGDSALYLCASSDRQDRTDTQYFGPGTRLTVL.